This is a list of T cell receptor beta chains from one sample in a study of read filtering for tumor transcriptome and immune sequencing. TCRdb reanalysed the reads using MiXCR and keeps one entry per CDR3 protein. The repertoire holds around 30,000 distinct CDR3 sequences, with around 20% as singletons. The sample taken for sequencing was a population of CD138-negative cells sorted from bone marrow. The receptor set was obtained from a donor aged 40 or older with multiple myeloma. The CDR3 runs from the conserved cysteine through the conserved F or W. A D gene is named only where the DNA matches it firmly. Clone size, where shown, is once, few, many, or a class for clones that have expanded.

d_gene	v_gene	j_gene	abundance	CDR3nt	CDR3aa
TRBD1	TRBV4-1	TRBJ1-4	many	TGCGCCAGCAGCCAATCGACAGGGTTGGAGGAAAAACTGTTTTTT	CASSQSTGLEEKLFF
TRBD1	TRBV29-1	TRBJ1-3	many	TGCAGCGTTGGGTCGGGACAGCATGGAAACACCATATATTTT	CSVGSGQHGNTIYF
TRBD2	TRBV4-1	TRBJ2-7	many	TGCGCCAGCAGCCACGGACTAGCGACCGTCGAGCAGTACTTC	CASSHGLATVEQYF
NA	TRBV5-1	TRBJ2-2	many	TGCGCCAGCAGCTTGAGGAATGCCGGGGAGCTGTTTTTT	CASSLRNAGELFF
NA	TRBV20-1	TRBJ2-1	medium-sized	TGCAGTGCTAGAGATCGGGGTACAAGCGGCTACAATGAGCAGTTCTTC	CSARDRGTSGYNEQFF
NA	TRBV30	TRBJ2-4	NA	TGTGCCTGGAGTTCGACAAACCAAAACATTCAGTACTTC	CAWSSTNQNIQYF
NA	TRBV5-1	TRBJ2-5	many	TGCGCCAGCAGCTTGGCCCAAGAGACCCAGTACTTC	CASSLAQETQYF
NA	TRBV29-1	TRBJ2-5	many	TGCAGCGTCGAATGGGGAAGAGAGACCCAGTACTTC	CSVEWGRETQYF
NA	TRBV4-2	TRBJ2-7	many	TGTGCCAGCAGCCCCGGGCTCCCGGAATCCGAGCAGTACTTC	CASSPGLPESEQYF
NA	TRBV24-1	TRBJ2-1	many	TGTGCCACCAGTGATTTGGAATCCCATGAGCAGTTCTTC	CATSDLESHEQFF
NA	TRBV7-6	TRBJ2-3	many	TGTGCCAGCAGCTTAGAAGGCGGTACGCAGTATTTT	CASSLEGGTQYF
NA	TRBV4-1	TRBJ1-1	many	TGCGCCAGCAGCCAAGATTGGGGAGGGGACACTGAAGCTTTCTTT	CASSQDWGGDTEAFF
NA	TRBV7-9	TRBJ1-1	many	TGTGCCAGCAGGACTATCCTGAGCACTGAAGCTTTCTTT	CASRTILSTEAFF
TRBD1	TRBV15	TRBJ2-5	many	TGTGCCACCAGTGGACAGGGGGCGCGGGAGACCCAGTACTTC	CATSGQGARETQYF
TRBD1	TRBV2	TRBJ1-5	many	TGTGCCAGCAGTGGACAGGGGGGCCCAAATAGCAATCAGCCCCAGCATTTT	CASSGQGGPNSNQPQHF
NA	TRBV20-1	TRBJ2-5	many	TGCAGTGCCAAACTTAAAGGGGGAGAGACCCAGTACTTC	CSAKLKGGETQYF
NA	TRBV5-3	TRBJ2-1	many	TGTGCCAGAAGCTGTCTAGCATCCTCCTACAATGAGCAGTTCTTC	CARSCLASSYNEQFF
NA	TRBV27	TRBJ1-1	once	TGTGCCAGCAGTTTAACCGAAGAGGCTGAAGCTTTCTTT	CASSLTEEAEAFF
TRBD1	TRBV27	TRBJ1-4	many	TGTGCCAGCAGTTTGACTGGACAGGGGGGAGAAAAACTGTTTTTT	CASSLTGQGGEKLFF
NA	TRBV19	TRBJ2-3	many	TGTGCCAGCAACGGGATTCAGTCTAGCACAGATACGCAGTATTTT	CASNGIQSSTDTQYF
NA	TRBV7-3	TRBJ2-7	few	TGTGCCAGCAGCTCAGTCAGGCGCAGCCTGATCGAGCAGTACTTC	CASSSVRRSLIEQYF
NA	TRBV30	TRBJ1-1	many	TGTGCCTGGAGTGTGAGGGGAGCCGGGTATCGAACTGAAGCTTTCTTT	CAWSVRGAGYRTEAFF
NA	TRBV20-1	TRBJ2-3	many	TGCAGTGCCGAAGGCGTACCCAGGGCGGCAGATACGCAGTATTTT	CSAEGVPRAADTQYF
NA	TRBV6-1	TRBJ2-1	few	TGTGCCAGCAGTGAAACGGACGGGGATGAGCAGTTCTTC	CASSETDGDEQFF
TRBD1	TRBV6-5	TRBJ1-5	many	TGTGCCAGCAGGGAGGGACAGGGATACCAGCCCCAGCATTTT	CASREGQGYQPQHF
NA	TRBV20-1	TRBJ2-7	many	TGCAGTGCTAGAGACACAGGCACCTACGAGCAGTACTTC	CSARDTGTYEQYF
NA	TRBV7-8	TRBJ1-4	many	TGTGCCAGCAGCGTAGTGGCCTACATGGAAGGGTTGGATGAAAAACTGTTTTTT	CASSVVAYMEGLDEKLFF
TRBD2	TRBV7-2	TRBJ2-7	many	TGTGCCAGCAGCCCGGCGGCTAGCGGCCTCGGGGTCTACGAGCAGTACTTC	CASSPAASGLGVYEQYF
NA	TRBV11-1	TRBJ1-5	NA	TGTGCCAGCAGCTTATTTCGGGGGGGCTTCGGGGATCAGCCCCAGCATTTT	CASSLFRGGFGDQPQHF
TRBD1	TRBV20-1	TRBJ1-1	many	TGCAGTGCCAAGACAGGGGGGAGAGCTGAAGCTTTCTTT	CSAKTGGRAEAFF